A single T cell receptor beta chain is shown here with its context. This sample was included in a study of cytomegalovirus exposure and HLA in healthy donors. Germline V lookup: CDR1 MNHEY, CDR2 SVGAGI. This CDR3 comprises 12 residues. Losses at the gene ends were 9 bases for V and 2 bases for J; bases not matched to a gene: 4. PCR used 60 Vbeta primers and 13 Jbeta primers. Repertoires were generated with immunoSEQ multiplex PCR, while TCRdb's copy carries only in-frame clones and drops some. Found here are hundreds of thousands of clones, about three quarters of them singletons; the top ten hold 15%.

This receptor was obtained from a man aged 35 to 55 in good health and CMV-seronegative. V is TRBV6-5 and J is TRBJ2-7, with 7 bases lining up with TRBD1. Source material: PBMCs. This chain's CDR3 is CASTGQPYEQYF. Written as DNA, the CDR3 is TGTGCCAGTACGGGACAGCCCTACGAGCAGTACTTC.